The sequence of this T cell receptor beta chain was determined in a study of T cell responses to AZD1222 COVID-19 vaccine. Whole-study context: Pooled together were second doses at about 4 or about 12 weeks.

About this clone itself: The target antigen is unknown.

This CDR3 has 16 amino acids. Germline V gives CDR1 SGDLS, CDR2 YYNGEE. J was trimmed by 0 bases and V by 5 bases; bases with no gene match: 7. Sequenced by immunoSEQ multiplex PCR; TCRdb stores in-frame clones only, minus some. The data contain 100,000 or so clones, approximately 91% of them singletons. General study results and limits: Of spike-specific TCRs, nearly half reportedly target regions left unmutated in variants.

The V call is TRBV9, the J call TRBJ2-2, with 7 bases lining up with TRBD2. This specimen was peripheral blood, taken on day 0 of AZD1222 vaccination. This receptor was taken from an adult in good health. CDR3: CASREATSANTGELFF. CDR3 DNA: TGTGCCAGCAGGGAAGCCACTAGCGCGAACACCGGGGAGCTGTTTTTT. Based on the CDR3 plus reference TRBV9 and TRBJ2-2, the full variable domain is DSGVTQTPKHLITATGQRVTLRCSPRSGDLSVYWYQQSLDQGLQFLIQYYNGEERAKGNILERFSAQQFPDLHSELNLSSLELGDSALYFCASREATSANTGELFFGEGSRLTVL.